Below, 24 T cell receptor beta chains from the same sample are listed, as sequenced in a study of blood T cell repertoires in COVID-19. Produced via immunoSEQ multiplex PCR; TCRdb's table is partial and in-frame only. The profile shows about 200,000 clones, just under 85% of them singletons. The specimen was PBMCs or T cells enriched from blood (not recorded which). The source of these receptors is a man aged 35 to 55 who had recovered from COVID-19.

The chain recombines TRBV6-2 or TRBV6-3 with TRBJ2-1; 9 bases line up with TRBD1. This CDR3 contains 13 residues. V shed 5 bases, J shed 9 bases, and the junction held 5 bases outside the gene matches. The germline gives CDR1 MNHEY, CDR2 SVGEGT. In DNA form, the CDR3 reads TGTGCCAGCAGTGGGGACAGGGAAATTGAGCAGTTCTTC. It is translated as CASSGDREIEQFF.

The chain carries TRBV19 and TRBJ1-6, with D tentatively TRBD1 (6 bases). The germline gives CDR1 LNHDA, CDR2 SQIVND (reference sequence). Trimming cost V 9 bases and J 5 bases, with 20 bases left between them. This CDR3 is 16 amino acids long. The CDR3 is CASTTRGQLDNSPLHF. The CDR3 nucleotides read TGTGCCAGCACAACCCGTGGACAGTTAGATAATTCACCCCTCCACTTT.

The chain employs TRBV16 and TRBJ1-1, with D uncertain. Trimming stripped 2 bases from V and 6 bases from J, with 4 bases between. Germline CDR1 KGHSY, CDR2 FQNENV. The CDR3 runs to 11 residues. CDR3 sequence (DNA): TGTGCCAGCAGCCAACAGGCTGAAGCTTTCTTT. Its protein product is CASSQQAEAFF. The whole variable domain, filled in from reference TRBV16 and TRBJ1-1, reads GEEVAQTPKHLVRGEGQKAKLYCAPIKGHSYVFWYQQVLKNEFKFLISFQNENVFDETGMPKERFSAKCLPNSPCSLEIQATKLEDSAVYFCASSQQAEAFFGQGTRLTVV.

The CDR3 is CASSEFGADTQYF. CDR3 sequence (DNA): TGTGCCAGCTCCGAGTTCGGGGCAGATACGCAGTATTTT. The chain combines TRBV7-3 with TRBJ2-3; D possibly corresponds to TRBD2 (5 bases). Per the germline V gene, CDR1 is SGHTA and CDR2 is FQGTGA. The CDR3 spans 13 residues. Trimming shortened V by 8 bases and J by 4 bases, and 13 bases separated the two germline ends.

The genes are TRBV9 and TRBJ2-5; D may be TRBD2 (5 bases). The germline CDR1 and CDR2 sequences are SGDLS and YYNGEE. The CDR3 totals 15 residues. Trimming shortened V by 4 bases and J by 4 bases, and 17 bases separated the two germline ends. As DNA, the CDR3 is TGTGCCAGCAGCACTGGGTTCGGGGTCCCAGAGACCCAGTACTTC. It is translated as CASSTGFGVPETQYF.

J is TRBJ2-1 and V is TRBV7-9; the match to TRBD2 covers 7 bases. This CDR3 region has 12 residues. Germline trimming cut 5 bases from V and 12 bases from J; bases unmatched to any gene: 7. Germline V CDR1 and CDR2: SEHNR, FQNEAQ (reference sequence). In DNA, the CDR3 is TGTGCCAGCAGCCTAGGGAGGGGATGGCAGTTCTTC. Its protein is CASSLGRGWQFF.

The chain carries TRBV3-1 (or the pseudogene TRBV3-2) and TRBJ2-3; D is perhaps TRBD2 (5 bases). CDR3 length: 19 residues. V shed 4 bases and J shed 2 bases, with 25 bases lying between them. Germline values: CDR1 LGHDT, CDR2 YNNKEL (reference sequence). The CDR3 region is CASSPIIPSRAGSTDTQYF. The DNA for the CDR3 is TGTGCCAGCAGCCCAATAATTCCCTCCCGTGCGGGTTCCACAGATACGCAGTATTTT.

The rearrangement uses TRBV27 and TRBJ2-1, with 8 bases that match TRBD2. The CDR3 runs to 15 residues. V trimming: 3 bases; J trimming: 8 bases; junction bases outside the gene matches: 9. The germline V gene encodes CDR1 MNHEY and CDR2 SMNVEV (reference sequence). The CDR3 bases are TGTGCCAGCAGTTTTGGGCGGGGGGCTTACCATGAGCAGTTCTTC. This translates into CASSFGRGAYHEQFF.

The chain recombines TRBV28 with TRBJ1-3; 11 bases match TRBD1. The CDR3 sequence is 15 residues long. CDR1 MDHEN and CDR2 SYDVKM come from the germline V gene. V dropped 5 bases and J dropped 5; count of bases not matched to a gene: 5. The CDR3 protein is CASSMGTGGRNTIYF. The CDR3 nucleotides read TGTGCCAGCAGTATGGGGACAGGGGGAAGAAACACCATATATTTT.

The chain carries TRBV12-5 and TRBJ2-1; TRBD2 matches at 8 bases. The CDR3 has 18 amino acids. With 0 bases clipped from V and 0 bases from J, the junction kept 7 bases outside the gene matches. CDR1 is LGHNT and CDR2 is FRNRAP in the germline V gene. CDR3 DNA sequence: TGTGCTAGTGGTTTGGTACTATCCGGGACTAGCTCCTACAATGAGCAGTTCTTC. It is translated as CASGLVLSGTSSYNEQFF. Filled out from reference TRBV12-5 and TRBJ2-1, the complete variable domain reads DARVTQTPRHKVTEMGQEVTMRCQPILGHNTVFWYRQTMMQGLELLAYFRNRAPLDDSGMPKDRFSAEMPDATLATLKIQPSEPRDSAVYFCASGLVLSGTSSYNEQFFGPGTRLTVL.

V and J are TRBV18 and TRBJ1-3, with TRBD1 identical over 7 bases. CDR3 length: 16 residues. V was pared by 5 bases and J by 0 bases, with 7 bases of the junction left unmatched. Germline CDR1 and CDR2: KGHSH and LQKENI. The CDR3 region is CASSGDSLFSGNTIYF. CDR3 nucleotides: TGTGCCAGCTCAGGGGACAGCTTATTCTCTGGAAACACCATATATTTT.

This rearrangement joins TRBV19 to TRBJ1-2; TRBD1 might be the D (5 bases). V was cut by 5 bases and J by 9 bases, with 28 bases left in between. The CDR3 loop spans 17 amino acids. The germline CDR1 and CDR2 sequences are LNHDA and SQIVND (reference sequence). The CDR3 sequence is CASSGWGESKSHTRYTF. The CDR3 DNA sequence: TGTGCCAGTAGTGGTTGGGGGGAGAGCAAGTCGCATACGCGCTACACCTTC.

This chain joins TRBV23-1 and TRBJ2-7, with a possible D match to TRBD1 (6 bases). TRBV23-1 is an ORF, and what it does is uncertain. The germline V and J ends were trimmed by 0 bases and 1 base, with 16 bases remaining between them. There are 17 residues in the CDR3. In nucleotides, the CDR3 is TGCGCCAGCAGTCAATCAAGAGTCACAGGGAAGTCCTACGAGCAGTACTTC. This sequence encodes CASSQSRVTGKSYEQYF.

This chain connects TRBV28 to TRBJ2-2; D call uncertain. Per germline, CDR1 MDHEN and CDR2 SYDVKM. The V end lost 4 bases, the J end lost 0 bases, and 12 bases lay between the germline ends. CDR3 length: 16 residues. The CDR3 DNA is TGTGCCAGCAGTTCCGTACGGCAGGCGAACACCGGGGAGCTGTTTTTT. This translates into CASSSVRQANTGELFF.

CDR3 region: CASTRTGLGTEAFF. The CDR3 DNA follows: TGTGCCAGTACAAGGACAGGGTTGGGGACTGAAGCTTTCTTT. The chain uses TRBV19 and TRBJ1-1, with 8 bases matching TRBD1. V lost 7 bases to trimming and J lost 5 bases; unmatched junction nucleotides: 9. Germline V CDR1 and CDR2: LNHDA, SQIVND (reference sequence). There are 14 residues in the CDR3.

This rearrangement joins TRBV11-3 to TRBJ2-1; 14 bases are shared with TRBD2. This CDR3 has 16 residues. Germline CDR1 and CDR2: SGHNT and YENEEA. Trimming removed 0 bases from V and 9 bases from J; junction bases left unmatched: 4. The CDR3 reads CASSLEGTSGRGEQFF. In DNA form, the CDR3 reads TGTGCCAGCAGCTTAGAAGGGACTAGCGGGAGAGGTGAGCAGTTCTTC.

V usage is TRBV19 and J usage is TRBJ2-7; D not resolved. The V end was cut by 4 bases, the J end by 2 bases, with 9 bases between. In germline, CDR1 is LNHDA, CDR2 SQIVND (reference sequence). The CDR3 covers 13 residues. The CDR3 region has the DNA TGTGCCAGTAGTACAAACAGAGCCTACGAGCAGTACTTC. Translating it yields CASSTNRAYEQYF.

The CDR3 region is CASTASGTRDTQYF. CDR3 sequence (DNA): TGTGCCAGCACCGCTAGCGGGACTAGGGATACGCAGTATTTT. The chain carries TRBV27 and TRBJ2-3, with TRBD2 matching 9 bases. The CDR3 covers 14 residues. Germline V gene data show CDR1 as MNHEY and CDR2 as SMNVEV (reference sequence). Unmatched junction bases numbered 8, after V lost 7 bases and J lost 6 bases.

The rearrangement links TRBV19 to TRBJ2-3; 7 nucleotides align to TRBD2. Germline CDR1 is LNHDA and CDR2 is SQIVND (reference sequence). The CDR3 sequence is 15 residues long. Losses at the gene ends were 3 bases for V and 2 bases for J; bases not matched to a gene: 5. This CDR3 reads CASSIGERDTDTQYF. CDR3 sequence (DNA): TGTGCCAGTAGTATTGGTGAGCGGGACACAGATACGCAGTATTTT.

The count of this clone is one. The chain recombines TRBV2 with TRBJ1-2; D is possibly TRBD1 (6 bases). The V and J ends lost 6 bases and 2 bases respectively, with 13 bases between them. The CDR3 runs to 14 residues. Germline lookup yields CDR1 SNHLY and CDR2 FYNNEI. CDR3 residues: CASRDDRLNYGYTF. The CDR3 bases are TGTGCCAGCAGAGACGACAGGTTAAACTATGGCTACACCTTC.

This sequence joins TRBV6-1 and TRBJ1-6, with TRBD1 matching 8 bases. Germline CDR1 is MNHNS and CDR2 is SASEGT. The CDR3 sequence is 18 residues long. The ends lost 2 bases at V and 0 bases at J; junction bases unmatched: 6. The CDR3 sequence is CASSENRGSSSYNSPLHF. In nucleotides, the CDR3 is TGTGCCAGCAGTGAAAACAGGGGGTCCAGCTCCTATAATTCACCCCTCCACTTT.

The V gene is TRBV11-2, the J gene TRBJ2-1; D ambiguous. The germline V gene encodes CDR1 SGHAT and CDR2 FQNNGV. V lost 1 base, J lost 9 bases, and 7 bases lay in between. This CDR3 has 12 amino acids. The CDR3 sequence is CASSLGSVEQFF. CDR3 nucleotide sequence: TGTGCCAGCAGCTTAGGAAGCGTTGAGCAGTTCTTC.

V and J are TRBV27 and TRBJ2-7, with TRBD2 as a possible D gene (6 bases). CDR1 and CDR2 (germline): MNHEY, SMNVEV (reference sequence). V lost 7 bases, J lost 2 bases, and 15 bases lay in between. This CDR3 contains 14 residues. The DNA of the CDR3 is TGTGCCAGCACCGCTGGCCGGGGGACCTACGAGCAGTACTTC. It codes for CASTAGRGTYEQYF.

The rearrangement links TRBV7-8 to TRBJ2-3; 7 bases are shared with TRBD2. Germline CDR1 and CDR2: SGHVS and FQNEAQ. This CDR3 has 17 amino acids. J was trimmed by 0 bases and V by 4 bases; bases with no gene match: 10. CDR3 amino acids: CASSYLRASGSTDTQYF. DNA of the CDR3: TGTGCCAGCAGCTACCTCCGAGCTAGCGGAAGCACAGATACGCAGTATTTT.